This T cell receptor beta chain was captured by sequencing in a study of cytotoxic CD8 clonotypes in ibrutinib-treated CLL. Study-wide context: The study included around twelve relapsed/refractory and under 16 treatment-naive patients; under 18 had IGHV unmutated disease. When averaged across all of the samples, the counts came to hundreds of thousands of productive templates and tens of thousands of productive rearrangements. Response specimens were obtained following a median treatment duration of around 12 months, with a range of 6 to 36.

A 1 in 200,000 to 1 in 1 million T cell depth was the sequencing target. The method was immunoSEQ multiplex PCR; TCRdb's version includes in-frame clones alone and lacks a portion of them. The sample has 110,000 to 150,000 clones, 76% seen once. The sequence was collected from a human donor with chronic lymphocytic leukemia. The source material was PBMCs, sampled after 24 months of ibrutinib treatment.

The CDR3 protein is CASRVEGRGETQYF. The CDR3 region has the DNA TGTGCCAGCAGGGTGGAGGGTAGGGGAGAGACCCAGTACTTC. The V and J genes are TRBV5-4 and TRBJ2-5; D perhaps matches TRBD2 (6 bases). The germline V gene encodes CDR1 SGHNT and CDR2 YYREEE (reference sequence). The CDR3 spans 14 residues. V was clipped by 5 bases and J by 4 bases, with 15 bases between them.